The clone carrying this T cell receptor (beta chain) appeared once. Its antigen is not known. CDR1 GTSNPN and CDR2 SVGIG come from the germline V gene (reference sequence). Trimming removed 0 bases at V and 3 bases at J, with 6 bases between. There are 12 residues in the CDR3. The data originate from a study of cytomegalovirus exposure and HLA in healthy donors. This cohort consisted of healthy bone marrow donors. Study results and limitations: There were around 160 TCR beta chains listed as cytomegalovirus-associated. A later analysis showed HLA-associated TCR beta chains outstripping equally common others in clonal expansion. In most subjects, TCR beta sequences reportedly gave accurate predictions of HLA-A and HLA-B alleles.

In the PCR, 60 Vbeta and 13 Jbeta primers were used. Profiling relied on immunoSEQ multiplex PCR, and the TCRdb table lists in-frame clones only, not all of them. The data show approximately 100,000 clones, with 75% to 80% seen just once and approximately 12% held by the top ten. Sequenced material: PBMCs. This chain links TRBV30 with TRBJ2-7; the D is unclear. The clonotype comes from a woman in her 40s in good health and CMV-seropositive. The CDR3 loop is CAWSVLSYEQYF. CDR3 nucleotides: TGTGCCTGGAGTGTACTGAGCTACGAGCAGTACTTC. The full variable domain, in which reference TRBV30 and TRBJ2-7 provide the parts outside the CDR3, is SQTIHQWPATLVQPVGSPLSLECTVEGTSNPNLYWYRQAAGRGLQLLFYSVGIGQISSEVPQNLSASRPQDRQFILSSKKLLLSDSGFYLCAWSVLSYEQYFGPGTRLTVT.